This entry describes one TCR beta chain. Profiled with immunoSEQ multiplex PCR; TCRdb holds only in-frame clones, not every one. The sample includes 2 million to 2.5 million clones, almost 96% of them seen just once. The record originates from a study of shared clonotypes between healthy human individuals. Trimming took off 6 bases at V and 4 bases at J, with 13 bases between the two ends. Germline CDR1 and CDR2: MDHEN and SYDVKM. The CDR3 spans 15 residues. Input material: naive CD4+ T cells sorted from blood. Sample subset: CD45RA+ positively selected. The source of this sequence is a man younger than 35 in good health. This chain joins TRBV28 and TRBJ2-6; tentative D call: TRBD1 (6 bases). CDR3 in amino acids: CASSPQGTGANVLTF. The CDR3 nucleotides are TGTGCCAGCAGCCCACAGGGAACCGGGGCCAACGTCCTGACTTTC.